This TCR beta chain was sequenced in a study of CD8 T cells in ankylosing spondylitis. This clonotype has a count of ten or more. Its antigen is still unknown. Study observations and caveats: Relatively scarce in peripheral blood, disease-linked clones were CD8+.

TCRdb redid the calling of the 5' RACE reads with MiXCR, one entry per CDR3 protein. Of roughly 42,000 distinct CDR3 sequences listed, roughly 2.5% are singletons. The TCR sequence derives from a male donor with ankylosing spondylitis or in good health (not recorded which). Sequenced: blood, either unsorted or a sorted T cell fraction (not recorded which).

CDR3: CASSVGHPSASGTLEQYF. The CDR3 bases are TGTGCCAGCAGCGTAGGTCATCCGTCGGCTAGCGGGACCCTCGAGCAGTACTTC. This chain connects TRBV9 to TRBJ2-7; 9 nucleotides line up with TRBD2. The J segment lost 6 bases and the V segment lost 0 bases, leaving 16 bases of the junction unmatched. This CDR3 has 18 residues. Germline-derived CDR1 and CDR2 are SGDLS and YYNGEE.